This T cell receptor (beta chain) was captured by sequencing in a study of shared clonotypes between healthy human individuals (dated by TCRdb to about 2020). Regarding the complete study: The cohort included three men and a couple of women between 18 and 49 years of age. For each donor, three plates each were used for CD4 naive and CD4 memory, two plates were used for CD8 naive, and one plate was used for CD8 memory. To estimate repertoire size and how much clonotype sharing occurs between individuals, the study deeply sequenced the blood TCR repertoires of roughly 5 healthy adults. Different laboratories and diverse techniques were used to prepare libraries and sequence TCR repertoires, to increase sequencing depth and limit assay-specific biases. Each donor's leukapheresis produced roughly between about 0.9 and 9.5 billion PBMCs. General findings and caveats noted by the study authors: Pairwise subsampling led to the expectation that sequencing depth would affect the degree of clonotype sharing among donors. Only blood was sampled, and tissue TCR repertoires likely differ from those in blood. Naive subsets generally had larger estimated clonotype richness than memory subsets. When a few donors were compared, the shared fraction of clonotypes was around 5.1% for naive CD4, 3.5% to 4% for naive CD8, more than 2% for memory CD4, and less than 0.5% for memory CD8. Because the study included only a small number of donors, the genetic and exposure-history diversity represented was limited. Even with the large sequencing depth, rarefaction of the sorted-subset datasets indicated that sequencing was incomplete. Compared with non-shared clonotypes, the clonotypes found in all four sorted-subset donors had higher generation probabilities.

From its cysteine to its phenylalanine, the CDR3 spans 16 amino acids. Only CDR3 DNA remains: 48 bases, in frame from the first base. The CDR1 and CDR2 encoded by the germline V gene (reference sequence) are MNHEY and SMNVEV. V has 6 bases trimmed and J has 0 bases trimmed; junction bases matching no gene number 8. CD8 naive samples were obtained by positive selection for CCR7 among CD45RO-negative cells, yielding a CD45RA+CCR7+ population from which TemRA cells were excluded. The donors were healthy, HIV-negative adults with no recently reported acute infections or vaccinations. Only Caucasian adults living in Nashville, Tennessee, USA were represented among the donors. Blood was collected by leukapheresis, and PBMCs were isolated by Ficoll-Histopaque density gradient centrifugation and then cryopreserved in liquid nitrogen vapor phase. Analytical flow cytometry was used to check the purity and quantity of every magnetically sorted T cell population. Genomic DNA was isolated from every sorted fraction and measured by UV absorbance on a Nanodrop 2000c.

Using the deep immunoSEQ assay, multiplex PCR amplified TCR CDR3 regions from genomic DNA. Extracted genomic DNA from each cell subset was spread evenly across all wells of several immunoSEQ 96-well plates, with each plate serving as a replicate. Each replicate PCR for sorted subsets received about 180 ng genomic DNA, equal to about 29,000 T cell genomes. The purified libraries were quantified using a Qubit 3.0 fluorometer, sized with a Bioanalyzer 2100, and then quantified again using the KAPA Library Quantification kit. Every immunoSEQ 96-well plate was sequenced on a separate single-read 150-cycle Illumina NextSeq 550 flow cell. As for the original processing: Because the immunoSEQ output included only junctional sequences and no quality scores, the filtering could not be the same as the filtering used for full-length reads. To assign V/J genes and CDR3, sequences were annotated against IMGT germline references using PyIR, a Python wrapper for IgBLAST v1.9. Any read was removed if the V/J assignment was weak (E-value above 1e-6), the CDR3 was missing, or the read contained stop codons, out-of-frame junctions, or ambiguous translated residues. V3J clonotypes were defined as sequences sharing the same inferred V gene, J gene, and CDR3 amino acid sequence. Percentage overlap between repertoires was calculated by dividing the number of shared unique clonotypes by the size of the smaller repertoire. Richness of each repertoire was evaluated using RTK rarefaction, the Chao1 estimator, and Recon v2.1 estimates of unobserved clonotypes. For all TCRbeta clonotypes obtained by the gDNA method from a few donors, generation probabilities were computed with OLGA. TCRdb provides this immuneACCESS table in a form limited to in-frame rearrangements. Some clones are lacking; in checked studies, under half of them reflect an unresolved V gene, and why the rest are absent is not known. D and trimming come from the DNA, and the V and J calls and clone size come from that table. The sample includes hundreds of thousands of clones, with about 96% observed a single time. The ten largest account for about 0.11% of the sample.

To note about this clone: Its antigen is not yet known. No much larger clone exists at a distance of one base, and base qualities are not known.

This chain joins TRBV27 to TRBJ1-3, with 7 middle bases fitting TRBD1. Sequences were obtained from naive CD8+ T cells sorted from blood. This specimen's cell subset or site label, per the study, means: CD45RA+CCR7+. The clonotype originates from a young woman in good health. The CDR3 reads CASSTRQGTSGNTIYF. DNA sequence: TGTGCCAGCAGCACCCGACAGGGAACCTCTGGAAACACCATATATTTT.